The clone carrying this T cell receptor (beta chain) was detected only once. Antigen unknown. The germline gives CDR1 SGHNT, CDR2 YENEEA. This CDR3 spans 13 amino acids. Between the trimmed V and J ends, which lost 1 base and 1 base, there was a span of 4 bases. This specimen belongs to a study of lymphopenia after photon versus proton radiotherapy. Sequenced by immunoSEQ multiplex PCR; TCRdb stores in-frame clones only, minus some. The table shows around 25,000 clones, with roughly 85% occurring only once. Study-wide points: Better survival with proton therapy was suggested as possible, not demonstrated.

The rearrangement joins TRBV11-3 to TRBJ1-1; D gene ambiguous. The sequencing here drew on peripheral blood, taken from a patient treated with photon-based radiotherapy. The TCR was taken from a man in his thirties or forties with gastric cancer. CDR3 sequence reads: CASSLAANTEAFF. As DNA, the CDR3 is TGTGCCAGCAGCTTAGCAGCGAACACTGAAGCTTTCTTT.